These 22 T cell receptor beta chains share one sample of origin, sequenced in a study of cytotoxic CD8 clonotypes in ibrutinib-treated CLL. Sequencing was performed with immunoSEQ multiplex PCR; in TCRdb, only in-frame clones are kept and a portion is missing. The sample holds some 300,000 clones, about 80% seen once. This specimen consisted of PBMCs, obtained before ibrutinib treatment. These TCRs come from a human donor with chronic lymphocytic leukemia.

J is TRBJ2-3 and V is TRBV5-1; 7 bases match TRBD1. Germline V gene data show CDR1 as SGHRS and CDR2 as YFSETQ. The CDR3 runs 16 residues. Trimming took 0 bases from V and 0 from J; bases not matched to a gene: 4. CDR3 sequence: CASSLEGTASTDTQYF. CDR3 in DNA: TGCGCCAGCAGCTTGGAGGGGACAGCCAGCACAGATACGCAGTATTTT. The full variable domain, with the rest looked up from reference TRBV5-1 and TRBJ2-3, is KAGVTQTPRYLIKTRGQQVTLSCSPISGHRSVSWYQQTPGQGLQFLFEYFSETQRNKGNFPGRFSGRQFSNSRSEMNVSTLELGDSALYLCASSLEGTASTDTQYFGPGTRLTVL.

The chain is built from TRBV27 and TRBJ2-3; the match to TRBD2 covers 13 bases. CDR3 size: 15 residues. V dropped 8 bases and J dropped 2; count of bases not matched to a gene: 4. Germline assignment: CDR1 MNHEY and CDR2 SMNVEV (reference sequence). CDR3 protein: CASSGLAGITDTQYF. The DNA for the CDR3 is TGTGCCAGCTCGGGACTAGCGGGAATCACAGATACGCAGTATTTT.

The chain links TRBV30 to TRBJ2-4, with D maybe TRBD1 (6 bases). Trimming shortened V by 7 bases and J by 6 bases, and 13 bases separated the two germline ends. Germline V gene data show CDR1 as GTSNPN and CDR2 as SVGIG (reference sequence). The CDR3 is 12 amino acids. The DNA of the CDR3 is TGTGCCTACTTGAGGACAGTAAACATTCAGTACTTC. Translation: CAYLRTVNIQYF.

J is TRBJ1-4 and V is TRBV2; TRBD1 matches 7 bases. The ends lost 2 bases at V and 6 bases at J; junction bases unmatched: 3. Per germline, CDR1 SNHLY and CDR2 FYNNEI. The CDR3 is 14 residues long. CDR3 protein: CASSEQGGYEKLFF. The CDR3 nucleotides read TGTGCCAGCAGTGAACAGGGGGGATATGAAAAACTGTTTTTT.

CDR3 sequence (DNA): TGCGCCAGCAGCCTTGACAGCGCAAGGACCATCTCTGGGGCCAACGTCCTGACTTTC. It codes for CASSLDSARTISGANVLTF. The chain combines TRBV4-1 with TRBJ2-6; maybe TRBD1 (5 bases). There are 19 residues in the CDR3. V lost 4 bases to trimming and J lost 0 bases, with 19 bases between them. Germline V gene lookup returns CDR1 MGHRA and CDR2 YSYEKL.

This clone was found once. For the CDR3, the DNA is TGTGCCAGCAGCCCCCGGACTGGTATCATCCAAGAGACCCAGTACTTC. The encoded protein is CASSPRTGIIQETQYF. The chain joins TRBV7-6 to TRBJ2-5, with TRBD2 as a possible D gene (5 bases). Trimming took 5 bases from V and 1 from J, leaving 17 bases between them. Per the germline V gene, CDR1 is SGHVS and CDR2 is FNYEAQ. The CDR3 runs 16 residues. Looking up the rest from reference TRBV7-6 and TRBJ2-5 gives the full variable domain: GAGVSQSPRYKVTKRGQDVALRCDPISGHVSLYWYRQALGQGPEFLTYFNYEAQQDKSGLPNDRFSAERPEGSISTLTIQRTEQRDSAMYRCASSPRTGIIQETQYFGPGTRLLVL.

The V and J genes are TRBV7-2 and TRBJ1-5, with D possibly matching TRBD1 (5 bases). The CDR3 sequence is 12 residues long. V gave up 6 bases and J gave up 7 bases, with 10 bases separating them. CDR1 and CDR2 (germline): SGHTA, FQGNSA. The CDR3 loop reads CASSRRGQPQHF. In DNA form, the CDR3 reads TGTGCCAGCAGTCGGAGGGGCCAGCCCCAGCATTTT.

This rearrangement joins TRBV5-1 to TRBJ1-2, with 8 positions matching TRBD1. After removal of 4 bases from V and 4 bases from J, the junction contained 6 bases not matched to a gene. Germline lookup yields CDR1 SGHRS and CDR2 YFSETQ. The CDR3 is 14 residues long. CDR3 DNA: TGCGCCAGCAGCGGGGGACAGGCGGCCTATGGCTACACCTTC. Protein sequence: CASSGGQAAYGYTF.

The chain has TRBV29-1 and TRBJ1-2, with 7 bases identical to TRBD1. CDR1 and CDR2 (germline): SQVTM, ANQGSEA. CDR3 length equals 12 residues. V shed 5 bases and J 2 bases; nucleotides not matched to a gene: 2. The CDR3 coding sequence is TGCAGCGTTAGGGGACAGAACTATGGCTACACCTTC. This translates into CSVRGQNYGYTF.

The genes are TRBV27 and TRBJ2-7; 7 nucleotides agree with TRBD2. Losses at the gene ends were 4 bases for V and 10 bases for J; bases not matched to a gene: 13. Germline CDR1 and CDR2: MNHEY and SMNVEV (reference sequence). This CDR3 has 14 residues. The CDR3 coding sequence is TGTGCCAGCAGTTCCAGTCCGGGACTATCGATTCAGTACTTC. It yields the protein CASSSSPGLSIQYF.

J is TRBJ2-7 and V is TRBV5-4, with D uncertain. Deletions cut 1 base from V and 5 bases from J, with 10 bases between. Germline V CDR1 and CDR2: SGHNT, YYREEE (reference sequence). The CDR3 runs to 13 residues. CDR3 nucleotides: TGTGCCAGCAGCTTGATAACCGGCGACGAGCAGTACTTC. As protein: CASSLITGDEQYF.

V usage is TRBV4-3 and J usage is TRBJ1-2; 7 nucleotides line up with TRBD1. J was trimmed by 4 bases and V by 4 bases; bases with no gene match: 9. Looked up from germline, CDR1 is LGHNA and CDR2 is YSLEER. The CDR3 covers 15 residues. CDR3 DNA sequence: TGCGCCAGCAGCCTCACAGACAGGGCGGCCTATGGCTACACCTTC. Its translation: CASSLTDRAAYGYTF.

As regards this clone: A much more abundant neighbour one base away suggests this may be a read error. The sample contains more than one DNA sequence encoding this CDR3. The CDR3 region is CASSLGYEQYF. The CDR3 DNA reads TGCGCCAGCAGCTTGGGATACGAGCAGTACTTC. The J gene is TRBJ2-7, the V gene TRBV5-1; D is undetermined. V was trimmed by 0 bases and J by 4 bases, leaving 2 bases between them. Germline loops: CDR1 SGHRS, CDR2 YFSETQ. The CDR3 is 11 amino acids.

The chain uses TRBV11-2 and TRBJ1-3; D ambiguous. CDR1 and CDR2 (germline): SGHAT, FQNNGV. The CDR3 runs 14 residues. V was shortened by 5 bases and J by 0 bases, with 8 bases between the two germline ends. The CDR3 here is CASSRLSSGNTIYF. DNA for the CDR3: TGTGCCAGCAGCCGGTTAAGCTCTGGAAACACCATATATTTT.

The chain combines TRBV4-3 with TRBJ1-2, with D unresolved. Germline V gene data show CDR1 as LGHNA and CDR2 as YSLEER. The CDR3 extends over 14 amino acids. Trimming stripped 0 bases from V and 5 bases from J, with 10 bases between. CDR3 sequence: CASSQDRQLYGYTF. For the CDR3, the DNA is TGCGCCAGCAGCCAAGATAGGCAGCTATATGGCTACACCTTC.

This chain links TRBV5-6 with TRBJ1-5; unclear D gene. CDR1 is SGHDT, CDR2 YYEEEE, per germline. The CDR3 consists of 14 residues. V was trimmed by 0 bases and J by 4 bases, leaving 8 bases between them. The CDR3 nucleotides read TGTGCCAGCAGCTTGGATCGGGGAAATCAGCCCCAGCATTTT. This codes for CASSLDRGNQPQHF.

DNA for the CDR3: TGTGCCAGCAGCCCCAGCGGGACATCCTACGAGCAGTACTTC. Protein product: CASSPSGTSYEQYF. The chain combines TRBV6-4 with TRBJ2-7; D might be TRBD2 (7 bases). Per germline, CDR1 MRHNA and CDR2 SNTAGT. This CDR3 is 14 amino acids long. V was cut by 6 bases and J by 1 base, with 13 bases left in between.

This chain links TRBV7-2 with TRBJ2-1; TRBD1 aligns across 8 bases. This CDR3 is built from 14 residues. The V gene's germline CDR1 is SGHTA and CDR2 FQGNSA. Trimming at V came to 5 bases and at J to 7 bases, leaving 7 bases not matched to a gene. The CDR3 sequence: CASSPGQGANEQFF. The CDR3 DNA sequence: TGTGCCAGCAGCCCAGGACAGGGTGCGAATGAGCAGTTCTTC.

The chain has TRBV5-4 and TRBJ2-1, with 13 bases matching TRBD2. With 6 bases clipped from V and 1 base from J, the junction kept 13 bases outside the gene matches. The CDR3 is 19 amino acids. The germline gives CDR1 SGHNT, CDR2 YYREEE (reference sequence). The CDR3 DNA sequence: TGTGCCAGCACCATTGTGACTAGCGGGAGGCGGGGTTCCTACAATGAGCAGTTCTTC. Protein: CASTIVTSGRRGSYNEQFF.

V is TRBV18 and J is TRBJ2-5, with D tentatively TRBD2 (6 bases). Germline V gene sequence: CDR1 KGHSH, CDR2 LQKENI. The CDR3 is 18 amino acids. The V end lost 3 bases, the J end lost 4 bases, and 24 bases lay between the germline ends. CDR3 bases: TGTGCCAGCTCACCCACGACCCATATAGCGGTCCGGAGAGAGACCCAGTACTTC. Protein sequence: CASSPTTHIAVRRETQYF.

The CDR3 loop reads CASSATVDTGELFF. The CDR3 nucleotides are TGTGCCAGTAGCGCCACGGTGGACACCGGGGAGCTGTTTTTT. The V gene is TRBV19, the J gene TRBJ2-2; the D is unclear. V was clipped by 6 bases and J by 3 bases, with 11 bases between them. CDR1 and CDR2 (germline): LNHDA, SQIVND (reference sequence). The length of the CDR3 is 14 residues.

V is TRBV2 and J is TRBJ2-3, with D uncertain. CDR3 length: 14 amino acids. V shed 6 bases and J shed 2 bases, with 12 bases lying between them. Looked up from germline, CDR1 is SNHLY and CDR2 is FYNNEI. The CDR3 is CASRGKTYTDTQYF. The DNA of the CDR3 is TGTGCCAGCAGAGGGAAGACCTACACAGATACGCAGTATTTT. Full variable domain (outside the CDR3, taken from reference TRBV2 and TRBJ2-3): EPEVTQTPSHQVTQMGQEVILRCVPISNHLYFYWYRQILGQKVEFLVSFYNNEISEKSEIFDDQFSVERPDGSNFTLKIRSTKLEDSAMYFCASRGKTYTDTQYFGPGTRLTVL.